This T cell receptor (beta chain) was sequenced for a study (dated by TCRdb to the mid-2010s). General notes on the study: The study set out to test whether tumor-infiltrating Tregs in breast cancer get recruited from blood Tregs or are instead converted in situ from other CD4+ T cell subsets. The paper's findings and limits, for the study overall: The larger-cohort validation was restricted to a single TCR beta V-J rearrangement rather than whole repertoires. In terms of TCR gene usage, tumor memory CD4+ T cells clustered together with blood and lymph node memory CD4+ cells, as well as with lymph node naive CD4+ cells. The greatest overlap of tumor-infiltrating Treg TCR alpha and beta sequences was with tumor naive CD4+ T cells, followed next by blood naive CD4+ T cells.

CDR1 is given as SGHKS and CDR2 as YYEKEE, both from the germline V gene (reference sequence). V was cut back by 4 bases and J by 2 bases, leaving a gap of 10 bases between them. The CDR3 goes from the cysteine to the phenylalanine over 13 residues. Only the CDR3 portion is preserved as DNA: 39 bases, with reading frame beginning at the first base. Full-length TCR variable regions were amplified by 5' RACE PCR with constant-region reverse primers, and semi-nested PCR with Nested Universal Primer A was subsequently performed. Using the ReliaPrep RNA Cell Miniprep System, total RNA was extracted, and the SMARTer RACE 5'/3' Kit was then used to reverse transcribe the RNA into 5'RACE-ready cDNA. An Illumina MiSeq was used to sequence the full-length TCR alpha and beta libraries, which had been barcoded with multiplex adaptors. Concerning the study's data processing: Sequencing data were pooled across the five patients for each of nine subset-tissue groups and compared by unsupervised clustering of TCR gene usage. The Morisita-Horn index was used to calculate repertoire similarity, with shared sequences weighted by how much each contributed to each repertoire. TCRdb reprocessed the public reads (quality trimming at Q25 with fastp, clone calling with MiXCR) and kept in-frame beta chains. A single entry per CDR3 protein holds the most common genes and DNA from its merged rows. The V and J calls were not made by the authors but by TCRdb's processing. The sample contains roughly 7,800 distinct CDR3 sequences, 16% of them found a single time. The ten largest clones take up under 4% of the sample.

The memory CD4+ T cell population was isolated based on a CD4+CD45RO+CD25- phenotype. Tregs, naive and memory CD4+ T cells from tumor, blood and ipsilateral draining lymph nodes of a handful of breast cancer patients underwent full-length TCR alpha and beta sequencing. Mononuclear cells from lymph nodes or 40 to 60 ml of peripheral blood were isolated by Ficoll density gradient centrifugation. Sorted cell populations were confirmed by FACS to exceed 90% purity. Judged by its sample share, this clonotype qualifies as medium-sized (0.01 to 0.1%). Its antigen target is currently unknown. No much larger clone exists at a distance of one base, and base qualities are not known.

The source is a female donor with breast cancer. The chain is encoded by TRBV5-5 joined to TRBJ2-7; the D gene is perhaps TRBD1, from 5 matching bases. What was sequenced was memory CD4+ T cells sorted from blood. What the cell subset or site label conveys for this sample: memory CD4+ T cells, CD4+CD45RO+CD25-. The CDR3 corresponds to CASSPPGPYEQYF. The nucleotides are TGTGCCAGCAGCCCCCCAGGGCCCTACGAGCAGTACTTC.